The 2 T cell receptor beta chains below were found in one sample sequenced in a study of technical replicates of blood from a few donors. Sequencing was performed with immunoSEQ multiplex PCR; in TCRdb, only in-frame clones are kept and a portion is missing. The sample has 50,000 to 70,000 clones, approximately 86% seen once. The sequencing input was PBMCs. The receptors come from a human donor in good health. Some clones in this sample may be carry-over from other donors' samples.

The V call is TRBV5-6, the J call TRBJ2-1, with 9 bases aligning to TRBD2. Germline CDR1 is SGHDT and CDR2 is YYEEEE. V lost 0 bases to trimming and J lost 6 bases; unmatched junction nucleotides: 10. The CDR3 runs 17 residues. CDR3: CASSLAEAGGVINEQFF. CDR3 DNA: TGTGCCAGCAGCTTGGCCGAAGCGGGGGGTGTTATCAATGAGCAGTTCTTC. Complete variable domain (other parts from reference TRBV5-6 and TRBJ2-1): DAGVTQSPTHLIKTRGQQVTLRCSPKSGHDTVSWYQQALGQGPQFIFQYYEEEERQRGNFPDRFSGHQFPNYSSELNVNALLLGDSALYLCASSLAEAGGVINEQFFGPGTRLTVL.

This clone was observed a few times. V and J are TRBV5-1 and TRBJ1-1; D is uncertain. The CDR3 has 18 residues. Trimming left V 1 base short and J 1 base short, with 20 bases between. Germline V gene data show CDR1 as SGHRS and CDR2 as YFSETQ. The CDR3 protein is CASSLKMSLAMRNTEAFF. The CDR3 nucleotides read TGCGCCAGCAGCTTGAAGATGAGCCTAGCGATGCGGAACACTGAAGCTTTCTTT.